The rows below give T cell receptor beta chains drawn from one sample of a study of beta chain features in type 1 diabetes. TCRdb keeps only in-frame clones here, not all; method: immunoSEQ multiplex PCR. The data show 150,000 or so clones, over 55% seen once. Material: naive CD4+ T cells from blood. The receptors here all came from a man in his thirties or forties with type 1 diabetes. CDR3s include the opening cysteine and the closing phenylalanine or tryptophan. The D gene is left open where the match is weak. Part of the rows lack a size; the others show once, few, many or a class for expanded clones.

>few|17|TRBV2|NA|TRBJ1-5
TGTGCCAGCAGTGATACGCGGATAACTGGGACCGGCCAGCCCCAGCATTTT
CASSDTRITGTGQPQHF
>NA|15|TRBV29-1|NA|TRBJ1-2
TGCAGCGTTGAAAGGGGGGACGGACCCTCCTATGGCTACACCTTC
CSVERGDGPSYGYTF
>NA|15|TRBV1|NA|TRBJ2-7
TGCACCAGCAGCCAAGCCAGGGGGCTAGGGTACGAGCAGTACTTC
CTSSQARGLGYEQYF
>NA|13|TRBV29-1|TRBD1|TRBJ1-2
TGCAGCGCCAAGGACAGGGAGGACTATGGCTACACCTTC
CSAKDREDYGYTF
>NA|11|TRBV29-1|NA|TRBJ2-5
TGCAGCGTTGGGGTCGAACAAGATAGGAACTTC
CSVGVEQDRNF
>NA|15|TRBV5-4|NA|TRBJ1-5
TGTGCCAGCAGCTTGGGTACGGACAGAAATCAGCCCCAGCATTTT
CASSLGTDRNQPQHF
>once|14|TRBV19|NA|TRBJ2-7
TGTGCCAGTAGTATTTCGTGGCAGAACTACGAGCAGTACTTC
CASSISWQNYEQYF
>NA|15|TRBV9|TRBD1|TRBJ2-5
TGTGCCAGCAGCGTCCCCGGGACAGGTCAAGAGACCCAGTACTTC
CASSVPGTGQETQYF
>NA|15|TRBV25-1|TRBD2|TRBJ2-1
TGTGCCAGCCAACCAGGACTAGCGGGGTACAATGAGCAGTTCTTC
CASQPGLAGYNEQFF
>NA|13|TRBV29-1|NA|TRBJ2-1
TGCAGCGTTCGGCGCTACTCCTACAATGAGCAGTTCTTC
CSVRRYSYNEQFF
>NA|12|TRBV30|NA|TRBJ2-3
TGTGCCTGGGGGTTAAGTACAGATACGCAGTATTTT
CAWGLSTDTQYF
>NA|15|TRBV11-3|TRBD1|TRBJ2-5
TGTGCCAGCAGCTCCGGACAGGGAGGTCAAGAGACCCAGTACTTC
CASSSGQGGQETQYF
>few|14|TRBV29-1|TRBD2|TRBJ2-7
TGCAGCGTTCGAGAGGGACTAGCGGGGGAGGAGCAGTACTTC
CSVREGLAGEEQYF
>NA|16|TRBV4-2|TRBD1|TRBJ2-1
TGTGCCAGCAGCCAACTTGGACAGGGAGACTACAATGAGCAGTTCTTC
CASSQLGQGDYNEQFF
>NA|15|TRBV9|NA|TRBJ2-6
TGTGCCAGCAGCGTAGCGACTCAGGGGGCCAACGTCCTGACTTTC
CASSVATQGANVLTF
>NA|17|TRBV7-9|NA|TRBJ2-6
TGTGCCAGCAGCGCAGCTGGGGGCCCTCCTGGGGCCAACGTCCTGACTTTC
CASSAAGGPPGANVLTF
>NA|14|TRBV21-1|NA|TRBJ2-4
TGTGCCAGCAGCAAAGTTTCAGGGGCAGGTACTCAGTACTTC
CASSKVSGAGTQYF
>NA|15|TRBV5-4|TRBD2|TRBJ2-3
TGTGCCAGCAGCCCCAGCGGGGGGACCACAGATACGCAGTATTTT
CASSPSGGTTDTQYF
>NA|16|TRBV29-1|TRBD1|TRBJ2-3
TGCAGCGTTGGCCCTCCGGGACAGTGGATCACAGATACGCAGTATTTT
CSVGPPGQWITDTQYF
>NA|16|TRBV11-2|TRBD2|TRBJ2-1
TGTGCCAGCAGCACAACCGGACTAGCGGGGTACAATGAGCAGTTCTTC
CASSTTGLAGYNEQFF
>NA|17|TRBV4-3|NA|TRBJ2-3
TGCGCCAGCAGCCAAGATCCCCCGGGATCTATGGGAGATACGCAGTATTTT
CASSQDPPGSMGDTQYF
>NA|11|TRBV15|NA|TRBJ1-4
TGTGCCACCAGCGTCAGCGAAAAACTGTTTTTT
CATSVSEKLFF
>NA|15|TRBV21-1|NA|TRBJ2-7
TGTGCCAGCATCGTCAGGGAAAGGAATTATTACGAGCAGTACTTC
CASIVRERNYYEQYF
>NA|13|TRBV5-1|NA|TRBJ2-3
TGCGCCAGCAGCTTGGACCTCACAGATACGCAGTATTTT
CASSLDLTDTQYF
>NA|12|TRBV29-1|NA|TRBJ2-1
TGCAGCGCTGGACAGGGAGGGAATGAGCAGTTCTTC
CSAGQGGNEQFF
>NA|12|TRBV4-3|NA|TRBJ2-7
TGCGCCAGCAGCCAAGCTCCATACGAGCAGTACTTC
CASSQAPYEQYF
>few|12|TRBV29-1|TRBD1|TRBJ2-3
TGCAGCGCTACAGGGGGCACAGATACGCAGTATTTT
CSATGGTDTQYF
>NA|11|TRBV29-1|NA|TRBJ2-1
TGCAGCGCACGGCCGAGGGATGAGCAGTTCTTC
CSARPRDEQFF
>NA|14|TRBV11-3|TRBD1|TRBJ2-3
TGTGCCAGCAGCCAGGGGGCCATCACAGATACGCAGTATTTT
CASSQGAITDTQYF